This entry lists 9 T cell receptor beta chains sequenced from one sample in a study of breast tumors, draining lymph nodes, adjacent tissues. Axillary draining lymph nodes of breast cancer patients supplied the node samples. TCRdb used MiXCR to reprocess the multiplex PCR reads, holding one entry per CDR3 protein. This table has 150,000 to 200,000 distinct CDR3 sequences, about 33% appearing once. Sequencing used axillary lymph node tissue. These TCRs come from a female donor with breast cancer. Some clones in this sample may be carry-over from other donors' samples.

This clonotype has a count of ten or more. The chain links TRBV18 to TRBJ2-3; D gene ambiguous. CDR1 is KGHSH and CDR2 is LQKENI in the germline V gene. The CDR3 runs to 15 residues. The V end lost 2 bases, the J end lost 2 bases, and 11 bases lay between the germline ends. This CDR3 reads CASSPRWADTDTQYF. The CDR3 DNA reads as TGTGCCAGCTCACCAAGGTGGGCAGACACAGATACGCAGTATTTT.

To note about this clonotype: A read error may account for a junction end that differs from germline. The chain combines TRBV24-1 with TRBJ1-4; D is uncertain. The CDR3 spans 14 residues. The germline gives CDR1 KGHDR, CDR2 SFDVKD. The CDR3 DNA reads TGTGACACCAGTGCTGGAGATACGCATGAAAAACTGTTTTTT. This sequence encodes CDTSAGDTHEKLFF.

Ten or more counts support this clonotype. The chain links TRBV11-2 to TRBJ2-2; the D gene could be TRBD1 or TRBD2 (5 bases each). The CDR3 is 16 amino acids. Trimming took off 3 bases at V and 5 bases at J, with 16 bases between the two ends. Per germline, CDR1 SGHAT and CDR2 FQNNGV. The CDR3 sequence: CASSFFYGTRTGELFF. The CDR3 DNA reads as TGTGCCAGCAGCTTTTTTTATGGGACGAGAACCGGGGAGCTGTTTTTT.

The sample holds many counts of this clonotype. The chain has TRBV6-6 and TRBJ1-5; 10 nucleotides align to TRBD1. Trimming removed 5 bases from V and 0 bases from J; junction bases left unmatched: 4. The germline gives CDR1 MNHNY, CDR2 SVGAGI (reference sequence). The length of the CDR3 is 16 residues. The CDR3 here is CASSRGQGSSNQPQHF. The CDR3 bases are TGTGCCAGCAGTCGGGGACAGGGGAGTAGCAATCAGCCCCAGCATTTT.

This chain uses TRBV5-1 with TRBJ2-1; 8 bases fit TRBD2. V trimming: 1 base; J trimming: 12 bases; junction bases outside the gene matches: 18. The germline CDR1 and CDR2 sequences are SGHRS and YFSETQ. CDR3 length: 17 residues. CDR3 loop: CASSLLRTGGQADTQFF. As DNA, the CDR3 is TGCGCCAGCAGCTTGTTACGTACGGGGGGGCAGGCAGATACGCAGTTCTTC.

This clonotype was recorded at least ten times. The rearrangement uses TRBV5-1 and TRBJ1-2; TRBD1 is a possible D gene (6 bases). CDR3 length equals 14 residues. The ends were cut back, 7 bases at V and 2 bases at J, with 15 bases in the middle. Per the germline V gene, CDR1 is SGHRS and CDR2 is YFSETQ. The CDR3, as DNA: TGCGCCAGCCGGGAGGGCCAGGGGAACTATGGCTACACCTTC. This translates into CASREGQGNYGYTF. Variable domain in full (rest from reference TRBV5-1 and TRBJ1-2): KAGVTQTPRYLIKTRGQQVTLSCSPISGHRSVSWYQQTPGQGLQFLFEYFSETQRNKGNFPGRFSGRQFSNSRSEMNVSTLELGDSALYLCASREGQGNYGYTFGSGTRLTVV.

This clonotype was recorded many times. The genes are TRBV20-1 and TRBJ2-3; D is unresolved. V was trimmed by 3 bases and J by 2 bases, leaving 9 bases between them. Germline CDR1 reads DFQATT; CDR2 reads SNEGSKA (reference sequence). The CDR3 extends over 13 amino acids. Here the CDR3 DNA reads TGCAGTGCTAGTCACGGGTTCACAGATACGCAGTATTTT. Translation: CSASHGFTDTQYF.

This clonotype was found once. The rearrangement joins TRBV4-1 to TRBJ2-3; 8 nucleotides align to TRBD2. V shed 1 base, J shed 2 bases, and the junction held 8 bases outside the gene matches. Germline CDR1 reads MGHRA; CDR2 reads YSYEKL. The CDR3 sequence is 17 residues long. CDR3 protein: CASSQVVAGFPTDTQYF. The DNA for the CDR3 is TGCGCCAGCAGCCAAGTAGTAGCGGGATTTCCCACAGATACGCAGTATTTT.

This clonotype has ten or more counts. The chain joins TRBV6-1 to TRBJ2-3; possible D gene TRBD1, 6 bases. Germline V lookup: CDR1 MNHNS, CDR2 SASEGT. Trimming took off 5 bases at V and 1 base at J, with 10 bases between the two ends. The CDR3 runs 14 residues. CDR3 nucleotides: TGTGCCAGCAGTCCGAAGGGGGGCACAGATACGCAGTATTTT. Protein: CASSPKGGTDTQYF.